The 13 T cell receptor beta chains below come from one sample, sequenced in a study of T cell repertoires in cytomegalovirus infection. TCRdb re-called the reads through MiXCR, storing one row per CDR3 protein. Of more than 200,000 distinct CDR3 sequences in the sample, around 9% are singletons; the top ten hold approximately 15%. The sequencing input was PBMCs. The source is a human donor in good health (CMV status not recorded). Some clones in this sample may be carry-over from other donors' samples.

This clonotype has a count of ten or more. The rearrangement joins TRBV11-2 to TRBJ1-3; D is perhaps TRBD1 (5 bases). In germline, CDR1 is SGHAT, CDR2 FQNNGV. V dropped 7 bases and J dropped 0 bases, with 19 bases sitting between them. CDR3 size: 17 residues. The CDR3 region is CASTLAGTATSGNTIYF. DNA of the CDR3: TGTGCCAGCACCCTAGCCGGGACGGCAACCTCTGGAAACACCATATATTTT.

The V call is TRBV11-2, the J call TRBJ1-6; D perhaps matches TRBD1 (5 bases). The CDR3 is 15 amino acids. Germline CDR1 reads SGHAT; CDR2 reads FQNNGV. Trimming stripped 5 bases from V and 7 bases from J, with 15 bases between. DNA for the CDR3: TGTGCCAGCAGCCCCACGTGGGGCCTCAATTCACCCCTCCACTTT. It is translated as CASSPTWGLNSPLHF.

This clonotype appeared many times. The chain carries TRBV6-2 or TRBV6-3 and TRBJ1-1; D uncertain. Germline CDR1 MNHEY, CDR2 SVGEGT. The CDR3 runs to 15 residues. Trimming removed 2 bases at V and 1 base at J, with 11 bases between. The CDR3 loop is CASSYPTDGNTEAFF. CDR3 sequence (DNA): TGTGCCAGCAGTTACCCTACGGACGGGAACACTGAAGCTTTCTTT.

This clonotype was counted between two and nine times. V usage is TRBV7-2 and J usage is TRBJ2-7, with D possibly TRBD2 on 7 matching bases. Germline lookup yields CDR1 SGHTA and CDR2 FQGNSA. The CDR3 runs 18 residues. Trimming stripped 5 bases from V and 5 bases from J, with 28 bases between. As DNA, the CDR3 is TGTGCCAGCAGCGTTAGGGGGAGGGGGACATCCTCTTTACACGAGCAGTACTTC. Translated: CASSVRGRGTSSLHEQYF.

This clonotype was recorded at least ten times. The V call is TRBV7-2, the J call TRBJ1-2, with 11 bases that match TRBD1. The V segment lost 6 bases and the J segment 7 bases; nucleotides outside the gene matches: 7. CDR1 is SGHTA and CDR2 is FQGNSA in the germline V gene. This CDR3 is built from 14 residues. CDR3 amino acids: CASSRTGGASGYTF. The CDR3 bases are TGTGCCAGCAGTCGGACAGGGGGCGCGTCTGGCTACACCTTC.

A single count supports this clonotype. The chain joins TRBV4-2 to TRBJ2-3; no clear D. This CDR3 spans 16 amino acids. Germline CDR1 and CDR2: LGHNA and YNFKEQ. The V end lost 2 bases, the J end lost 0 bases, and 12 bases lay between the germline ends. DNA of the CDR3: TGTGCCAGCAGCCAAACCGGCACAGCTAGCACAGATACGCAGTATTTT. Translated, it gives CASSQTGTASTDTQYF.

In this sample, this clonotype turned up a few times. J is TRBJ1-1 and V is TRBV11-2; 9 nucleotides match TRBD1. The CDR3 has 19 amino acids. Germline values: CDR1 SGHAT, CDR2 FQNNGV. The junction had 16 bases not matched to a gene; V was cut back by 1 base and J by 4 bases. CDR3 nucleotides: TGTGCCAGCAGCTTAGCTCCGGGACAGGGCACTGGACTAGGCACTGAAGCTTTCTTT. The encoded protein is CASSLAPGQGTGLGTEAFF.

The chain joins TRBV28 to TRBJ2-7; TRBD2 matches at 10 bases. Losses at the gene ends were 9 bases for V and 6 bases for J; bases not matched to a gene: 20. CDR1 and CDR2 (germline): MDHEN, SYDVKM. There are 17 residues in the CDR3. For the CDR3, the DNA is TGTGCCAGTCCTCCCGCTAGCGGGGGCCCCGGGGGGGGCGAGCAGTACTTC. Translation gives CASPPASGGPGGGEQYF.

The rearrangement links TRBV2 to TRBJ1-1, with TRBD1 matching 11 bases. Germline loops: CDR1 SNHLY, CDR2 FYNNEI. There are 17 residues in the CDR3. V lost 1 base, J lost 0 bases, and 4 bases stayed unmatched. CDR3: CASSEGTGGGMNTEAFF. CDR3 DNA: TGTGCCAGCAGTGAAGGGACAGGGGGCGGTATGAACACTGAAGCTTTCTTT.

This clonotype was counted ten times or more. The V and J genes are TRBV27 and TRBJ2-3; D ambiguous. This CDR3 has 14 amino acids. Germline lookup yields CDR1 MNHEY and CDR2 SMNVEV (reference sequence). V dropped 2 bases and J dropped 4 bases, with 10 bases sitting between them. DNA for the CDR3: TGTGCCAGCAGTTTACTGAGAAGGCCAGATACGCAGTATTTT. Residues: CASSLLRRPDTQYF.

This clonotype came up many times. This chain links TRBV7-2 with TRBJ1-5; tentatively, D is TRBD1 (5 bases). V was clipped by 3 bases and J by 7 bases, with 10 bases between them. The CDR3 is 13 amino acids. Germline V lookup: CDR1 SGHTA, CDR2 FQGNSA. The CDR3 here is CASSFEGIQPQHF. The CDR3 nucleotides are TGTGCCAGCAGCTTTGAGGGGATACAGCCCCAGCATTTT.

V is TRBV19 and J is TRBJ1-2, with D hard to call. Germline lookup yields CDR1 LNHDA and CDR2 SQIVND (reference sequence). This CDR3 comprises 13 residues. Trimming removed 7 bases at V and 4 bases at J, with 13 bases between. As DNA, the CDR3 is TGTGCCAGTACCGCTGCCCAACCCTATGGCTACACCTTC. Translating it yields CASTAAQPYGYTF.

This clonotype was recorded many times. V and J are TRBV7-2 and TRBJ2-7; perhaps TRBD1 as D (6 bases). Germline V CDR1 and CDR2: SGHTA, FQGNSA. Trimming pared 4 bases from V and 7 bases from J, leaving 14 bases between. The CDR3 spans 13 residues. The CDR3 bases are TGTGCCAGCAGCTACACAGGGTCGAGTGAGCAGTACTTC. Translating gives CASSYTGSSEQYF.